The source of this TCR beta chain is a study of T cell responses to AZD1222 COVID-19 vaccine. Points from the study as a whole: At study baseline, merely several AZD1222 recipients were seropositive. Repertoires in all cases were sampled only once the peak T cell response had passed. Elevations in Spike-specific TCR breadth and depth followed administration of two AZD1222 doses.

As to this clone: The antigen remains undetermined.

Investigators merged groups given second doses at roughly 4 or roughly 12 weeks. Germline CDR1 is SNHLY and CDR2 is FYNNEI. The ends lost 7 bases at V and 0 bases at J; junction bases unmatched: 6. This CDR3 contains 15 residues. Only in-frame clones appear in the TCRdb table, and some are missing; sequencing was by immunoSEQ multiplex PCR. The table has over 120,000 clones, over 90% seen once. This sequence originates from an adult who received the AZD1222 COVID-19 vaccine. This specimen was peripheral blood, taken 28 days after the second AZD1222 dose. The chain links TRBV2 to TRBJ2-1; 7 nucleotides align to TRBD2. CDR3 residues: CASTSPSGSYNEQFF. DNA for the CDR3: TGTGCCAGCACTTCGCCTAGCGGCTCCTACAATGAGCAGTTCTTC.